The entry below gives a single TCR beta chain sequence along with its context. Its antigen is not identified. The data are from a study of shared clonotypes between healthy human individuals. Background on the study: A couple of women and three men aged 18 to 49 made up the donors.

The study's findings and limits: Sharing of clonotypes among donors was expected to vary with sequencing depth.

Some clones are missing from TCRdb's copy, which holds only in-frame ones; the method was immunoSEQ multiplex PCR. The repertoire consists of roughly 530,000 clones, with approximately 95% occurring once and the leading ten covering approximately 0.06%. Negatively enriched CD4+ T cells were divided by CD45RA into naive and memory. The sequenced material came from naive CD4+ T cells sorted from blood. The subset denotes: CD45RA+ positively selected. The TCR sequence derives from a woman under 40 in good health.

CDR3 in amino acids: CASSPTVQGSYNEQFF. The CDR3 bases are TGTGCCAGCAGCCCCACAGTCCAGGGCTCCTACAATGAGCAGTTCTTC. This sequence joins TRBV11-2 and TRBJ2-1, with D perhaps matching TRBD1 (5 bases). CDR3 length: 16 residues. CDR1 SGHAT and CDR2 FQNNGV come from the germline V gene. V shed 5 bases and J shed 0 bases, with 14 bases lying between them.